This entry describes one T cell receptor (beta chain). Its matching antigen is unknown. Other DNA sequences within the sample encode an identical CDR3. This sample stems from a study of shared clonotypes between healthy human individuals. Study-level findings and limits: Represented diversity (both genetic and exposure-history) was limited by the small number of donors.

Researchers ran the assay at a deep level. In the sorted-subset replicate PCRs, 150 to 250 ng DNA, tens of thousands of T cell genomes, was used. The method was immunoSEQ multiplex PCR; TCRdb's version includes in-frame clones alone and lacks a portion of them. The sample includes some 320,000 clones, roughly 84% seen only once; the top ten take about 17%. Germline-derived CDR1 and CDR2 are SGHDT and YYEEEE. Trimming at V came to 3 bases and at J to 2 bases, leaving 2 bases not matched to a gene. CDR3 size: 14 residues. CD45RO+ cells went into CD8 memory alongside CCR7-negative CD45RA+ TemRA cells. The sample comprised memory CD8+ T cells sorted from blood. Documented subset: CD45RO+ cells pooled with CCR7-negative TemRA cells. This sequence originates from a man younger than 35 in good health. This chain joins TRBV5-6 and TRBJ2-7; 10 nucleotides agree with TRBD2. CDR3 sequence (DNA): TGTGCCAGCAGCTGGACTAGCGGAGCCTACGAGCAGTACTTC. Protein sequence: CASSWTSGAYEQYF.